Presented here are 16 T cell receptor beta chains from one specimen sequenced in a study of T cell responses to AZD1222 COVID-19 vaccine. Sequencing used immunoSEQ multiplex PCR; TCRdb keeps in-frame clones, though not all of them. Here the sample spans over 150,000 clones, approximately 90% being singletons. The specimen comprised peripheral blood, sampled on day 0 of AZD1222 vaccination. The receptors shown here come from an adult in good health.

This CDR3 reads CSVEDRGRGWTEAFF. CDR3 nucleotides: TGCAGCGTTGAAGATAGGGGCAGGGGCTGGACTGAAGCTTTCTTT. The V and J genes are TRBV29-1 and TRBJ1-1, with TRBD1 as a possible D gene (6 bases). CDR1 is SQVTM and CDR2 is ANQGSEA in the germline V gene. CDR3 length: 15 amino acids. Trimming removed 0 bases from V and 5 bases from J, with 16 bases in between.

In DNA, the CDR3 is TGTGCCAGCAGTTTATATCCCCAGAGAAACCAAGAGACCCAGTACTTC. It translates to CASSLYPQRNQETQYF. This sequence joins TRBV28 and TRBJ2-5; the D is unclear. Germline CDR1 is MDHEN and CDR2 is SYDVKM. V was shortened by 1 base and J by 0 bases, with 12 bases between the two germline ends. The CDR3 is 16 amino acids. The entire variable domain, with the rest obtained from reference TRBV28 and TRBJ2-5, is as follows: DVKVTQSSRYLVKRTGEKVFLECVQDMDHENMFWYRQDPGLGLRLIYFSYDVKMKEKGDIPEGYSVSREKKERFSLILESASTNQTSMYLCASSLYPQRNQETQYFGPGTRLLVL.

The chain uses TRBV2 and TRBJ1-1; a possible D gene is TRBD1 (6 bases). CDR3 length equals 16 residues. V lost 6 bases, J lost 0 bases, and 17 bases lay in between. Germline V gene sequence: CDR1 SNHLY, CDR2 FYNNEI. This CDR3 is CASSLSGHRLNTEAFF. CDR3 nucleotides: TGTGCCAGCAGCCTATCGGGACACAGGCTGAACACTGAAGCTTTCTTT.

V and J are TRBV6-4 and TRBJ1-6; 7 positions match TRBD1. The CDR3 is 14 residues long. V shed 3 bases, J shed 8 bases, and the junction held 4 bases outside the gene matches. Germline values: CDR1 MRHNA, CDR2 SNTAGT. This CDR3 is CASSETGEHSPLHF. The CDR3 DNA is TGTGCCAGCAGTGAAACAGGGGAGCATTCACCCCTCCACTTT.

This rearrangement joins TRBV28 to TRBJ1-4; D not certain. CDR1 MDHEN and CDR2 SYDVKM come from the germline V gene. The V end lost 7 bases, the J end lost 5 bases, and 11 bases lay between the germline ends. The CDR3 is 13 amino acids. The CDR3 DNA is TGTGCCAGCACCATAACGCGGAATGAAAAACTGTTTTTT. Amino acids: CASTITRNEKLFF.

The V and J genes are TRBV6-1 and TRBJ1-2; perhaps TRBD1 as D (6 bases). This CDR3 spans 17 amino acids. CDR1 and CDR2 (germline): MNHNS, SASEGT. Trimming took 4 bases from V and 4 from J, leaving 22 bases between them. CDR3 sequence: CASSASSGAYGVYGYTF. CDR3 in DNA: TGTGCCAGCAGTGCTTCGTCAGGGGCCTACGGAGTCTATGGCTACACCTTC.

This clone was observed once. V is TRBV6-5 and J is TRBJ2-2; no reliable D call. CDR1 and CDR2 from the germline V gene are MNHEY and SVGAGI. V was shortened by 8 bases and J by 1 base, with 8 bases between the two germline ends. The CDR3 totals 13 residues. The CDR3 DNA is TGTGCCAGCCGGACCGGGAACACCGGGGAGCTGTTTTTT. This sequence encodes CASRTGNTGELFF.

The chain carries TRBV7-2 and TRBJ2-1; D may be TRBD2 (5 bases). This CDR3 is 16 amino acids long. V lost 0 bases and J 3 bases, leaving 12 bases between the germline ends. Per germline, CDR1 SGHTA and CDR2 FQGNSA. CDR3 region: CASSLADAGGYNEQFF. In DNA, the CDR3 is TGTGCCAGCAGCTTAGCGGATGCGGGTGGCTACAATGAGCAGTTCTTC.

CDR3: CSAAFRTDTQYF. The CDR3 region has the DNA TGCAGCGCTGCCTTCCGCACAGATACGCAGTATTTT. The rearrangement joins TRBV29-1 to TRBJ2-3; no firm D call. The germline V gene encodes CDR1 SQVTM and CDR2 ANQGSEA. The CDR3 runs to 12 residues. The V and J ends lost 7 bases and 1 base respectively, with 9 bases between them.

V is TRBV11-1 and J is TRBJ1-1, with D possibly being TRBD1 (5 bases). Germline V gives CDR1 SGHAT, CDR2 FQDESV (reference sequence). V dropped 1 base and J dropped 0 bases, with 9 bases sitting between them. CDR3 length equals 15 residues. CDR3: CASSLEAGLNTEAFF. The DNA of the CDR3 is TGTGCCAGCAGCTTAGAGGCAGGGTTGAACACTGAAGCTTTCTTT.

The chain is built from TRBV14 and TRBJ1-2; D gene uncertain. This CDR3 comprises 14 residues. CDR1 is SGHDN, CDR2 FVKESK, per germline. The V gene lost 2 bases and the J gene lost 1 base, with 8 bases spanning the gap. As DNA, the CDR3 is TGTGCCAGCAGCCAACAAGGGTTTAACTATGGCTACACCTTC. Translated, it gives CASSQQGFNYGYTF.

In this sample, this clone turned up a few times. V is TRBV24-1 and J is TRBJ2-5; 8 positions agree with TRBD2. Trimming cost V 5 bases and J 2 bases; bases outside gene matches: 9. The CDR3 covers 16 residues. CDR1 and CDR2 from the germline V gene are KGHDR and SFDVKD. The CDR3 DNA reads TGTGCCACCAGTGGCCTCGGGACTAGTTTTCAAGAGACCCAGTACTTC. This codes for CATSGLGTSFQETQYF.

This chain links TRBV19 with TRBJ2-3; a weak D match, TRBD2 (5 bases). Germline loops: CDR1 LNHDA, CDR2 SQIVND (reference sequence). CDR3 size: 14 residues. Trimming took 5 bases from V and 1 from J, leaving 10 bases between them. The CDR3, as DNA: TGTGCCAGTAGTTCCAGCGGTGGCACAGATACGCAGTATTTT. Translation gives CASSSSGGTDTQYF.

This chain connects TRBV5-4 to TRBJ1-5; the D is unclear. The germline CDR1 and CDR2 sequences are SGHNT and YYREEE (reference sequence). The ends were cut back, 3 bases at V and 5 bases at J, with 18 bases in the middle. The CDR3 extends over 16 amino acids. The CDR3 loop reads CASSSPPGRWDQPQHF. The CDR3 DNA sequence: TGTGCCAGCAGCTCCCCCCCGGGGAGGTGGGATCAGCCCCAGCATTTT.

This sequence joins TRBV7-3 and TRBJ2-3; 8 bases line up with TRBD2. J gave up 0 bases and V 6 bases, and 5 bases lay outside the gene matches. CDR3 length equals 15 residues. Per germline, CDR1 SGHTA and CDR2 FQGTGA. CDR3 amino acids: CASSSTSASTDTQYF. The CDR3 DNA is TGTGCCAGCAGTTCGACTAGCGCTAGCACAGATACGCAGTATTTT.

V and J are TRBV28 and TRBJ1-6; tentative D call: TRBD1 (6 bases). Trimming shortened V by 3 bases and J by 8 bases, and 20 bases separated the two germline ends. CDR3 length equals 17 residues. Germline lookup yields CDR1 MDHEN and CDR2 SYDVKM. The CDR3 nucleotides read TGTGCCAGCAGTTTTACACCCTCAACAGGGTTGGATTCACCCCTCCACTTT. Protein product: CASSFTPSTGLDSPLHF. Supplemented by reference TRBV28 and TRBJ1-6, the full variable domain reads DVKVTQSSRYLVKRTGEKVFLECVQDMDHENMFWYRQDPGLGLRLIYFSYDVKMKEKGDIPEGYSVSREKKERFSLILESASTNQTSMYLCASSFTPSTGLDSPLHFGNGTRLTVT.